The 2 T cell receptor beta chains listed next were all sequenced from one sample in a study of glioma-infiltrating T cells. TCR alpha and beta CDR3 regions were amplified from RNA using iRepertoire nested multiplex PCR. TCRdb ran MiXCR on the multiplex PCR reads and lists one entry per CDR3 protein. This sample has 150,000 to 200,000 distinct CDR3 sequences, with approximately 30% found just once. The source material was glioma tissue, nonneoplastic brain tissue, or PBMCs (not recorded which). Receptors originate from a human donor with low-grade glioma or glioblastoma, undergoing nonglioma brain surgery, or in good health (not recorded which).

On this clonotype: One junction end does not reproduce the germline sequence, and a read error may be involved. The genes are TRBV13 and TRBJ1-2, with TRBD1 as a possible D gene (5 bases). CDR3 length equals 12 residues. Germline V gene data show CDR1 as PRHDT and CDR2 as FYEKMQ (reference sequence). CDR3 region: CARSLGGDGRTF. The CDR3 region has the DNA TGTGCCAGAAGCTTAGGAGGGGATGGACGCACCTTC.

This clonotype appeared many times. The chain recombines TRBV7-9 with TRBJ2-1; 11 bases line up with TRBD2. Trimming removed 4 bases from V and 4 bases from J; junction bases left unmatched: 3. Looked up from germline, CDR1 is SEHNR and CDR2 is FQNEAQ (reference sequence). The CDR3 runs to 15 residues. Written as DNA, the CDR3 is TGTGCCAGCAGCTCAACTAGCGGGAGTTACAATGAGCAGTTCTTC. Its protein is CASSSTSGSYNEQFF.